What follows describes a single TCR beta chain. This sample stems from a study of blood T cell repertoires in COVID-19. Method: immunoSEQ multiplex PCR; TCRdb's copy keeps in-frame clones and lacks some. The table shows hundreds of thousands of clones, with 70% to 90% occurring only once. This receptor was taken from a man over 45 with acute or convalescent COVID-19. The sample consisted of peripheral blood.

The CDR3 sequence: CASSRTGANQPQHF. The CDR3 DNA follows: TGTGCCAGCAGTCGGACAGGGGCCAATCAGCCCCAGCATTTT. The V call is TRBV2, the J call TRBJ1-5, with 9 bases identical to TRBD1. The V segment lost 5 bases and the J segment 3 bases; nucleotides outside the gene matches: 2. This CDR3 is built from 14 residues. Germline CDR1 is SNHLY and CDR2 is FYNNEI.